The 29 T cell receptor beta chains below were found in one sample sequenced in a study of siplizumab effects on memory and regulatory T cells. Assay used: immunoSEQ multiplex PCR; TCRdb lists only in-frame clones, some missing. The sample contains 100,000 or so clones, under 95% of which appear only once. The source material was CD4+ T cells sorted from blood. These receptors were taken from a human donor in good health.

J is TRBJ2-7 and V is TRBV30; weak D call: TRBD2 (6 bases). CDR1 is GTSNPN, CDR2 SVGIG, per germline (reference sequence). The CDR3 extends over 16 amino acids. Trimming left V 0 bases short and J 2 bases short, with 17 bases between. The CDR3 loop is CAWSVLRGKRAYEQYF. CDR3 coding DNA: TGTGCCTGGAGTGTACTCCGGGGGAAAAGAGCCTACGAGCAGTACTTC.

The chain employs TRBV19 and TRBJ1-5, with 9 bases aligning to TRBD1. This CDR3 is built from 15 residues. Germline values: CDR1 LNHDA, CDR2 SQIVND (reference sequence). Trimming took 5 bases from V and 6 from J; bases not matched to a gene: 8. The DNA for the CDR3 is TGTGCCAGTAGTCCCCGGGACAGGGCCTCTCAGCCCCAGCATTTT. Encoded protein: CASSPRDRASQPQHF.

The CDR3 protein is CAWETSGANVLTF. CDR3 DNA: TGTGCCTGGGAGACATCTGGGGCCAACGTCCTGACTTTC. This chain links TRBV30 with TRBJ2-6; D is ambiguous. The germline CDR1 and CDR2 sequences are GTSNPN and SVGIG (reference sequence). The CDR3 runs 13 residues. Trimming cost V 5 bases and J 1 base, with 6 bases left between them.

This chain connects TRBV5-4 to TRBJ1-1; D ambiguous. Germline V lookup: CDR1 SGHNT, CDR2 YYREEE (reference sequence). The CDR3 has 14 amino acids. The V end was cut by 0 bases, the J end by 8 bases, with 14 bases between. CDR3 bases: TGTGCCAGCAGCTTGGCGGCAACCGACGACGAAGCTTTCTTT. Amino acid sequence: CASSLAATDDEAFF.

The genes are TRBV4-1 and TRBJ2-5; no clear D gene. The V gene's germline CDR1 is MGHRA and CDR2 YSYEKL. The V end was cut by 0 bases, the J end by 0 bases, with 5 bases between. This CDR3 comprises 14 residues. The CDR3 sequence is CASSQEGNQETQYF. The CDR3 region has the DNA TGCGCCAGCAGCCAAGAAGGGAACCAAGAGACCCAGTACTTC.

The gene calls are TRBV2 and TRBJ1-2, with D possibly being TRBD1 (5 bases). Germline V gives CDR1 SNHLY, CDR2 FYNNEI. The CDR3 loop spans 15 amino acids. V shed 1 base and J shed 4 bases, with 13 bases lying between them. The CDR3 sequence: CASSEGYRRGYGYTF. The DNA of the CDR3 is TGTGCCAGCAGTGAAGGGTACAGGAGGGGCTATGGCTACACCTTC.

This clone was observed a handful of times. CDR3 sequence: CASSELAAPGTGELFF. CDR3 DNA: TGTGCCAGCAGTGAATTAGCGGCCCCGGGCACCGGGGAGCTGTTTTTT. The J gene is TRBJ2-2, the V gene TRBV6-1, with TRBD2 as a possible D gene (6 bases). Germline assignment: CDR1 MNHNS and CDR2 SASEGT. The CDR3 loop spans 16 amino acids. V lost 2 bases and J lost 4, with 14 bases in between.

The chain combines TRBV5-3 with TRBJ1-4; 8 nucleotides align to TRBD1. Being an ORF, TRBV5-3 has a function that is uncertain. V shed 0 bases, J shed 0 bases, and the junction held 4 bases outside the gene matches. The CDR3 is 17 residues long. The CDR3 loop is CARSLAGGASTNEKLFF. As DNA, the CDR3 is TGTGCCAGAAGCTTGGCAGGGGGCGCGTCAACTAATGAAAAACTGTTTTTT.

This clone showed up just once. The chain links TRBV9 to TRBJ2-6; TRBD1 agrees at 9 bases. Trimming cost V 0 bases and J 2 bases; bases outside gene matches: 12. The CDR3 covers 20 residues. Germline V lookup: CDR1 SGDLS, CDR2 YYNGEE. The CDR3 coding sequence is TGTGCCAGCAGCGTAGTTGTCGGGACAGGGACTCATCCTGGGGCCAACGTCCTGACTTTC. This sequence encodes CASSVVVGTGTHPGANVLTF.

The CDR3 DNA reads TGTGCCAGCAGCCGGGACACGACCTACGAGCAGTACTTC. Protein: CASSRDTTYEQYF. This chain uses TRBV2 with TRBJ2-7; TRBD1 is a possible D gene (6 bases). CDR3 size: 13 residues. Trimming shortened V by 6 bases and J by 2 bases, and 11 bases separated the two germline ends. In germline, CDR1 is SNHLY, CDR2 FYNNEI.

This clone appeared once. This chain joins TRBV4-1 and TRBJ2-3, with 10 positions matching TRBD2. Trimming took 4 bases from V and 1 from J; bases not matched to a gene: 11. Germline V gives CDR1 MGHRA, CDR2 YSYEKL. The CDR3 is made up of 18 amino acids. CDR3 protein: CASSRTPPSGRGTDTQYF. The CDR3 bases are TGCGCCAGCAGCCGAACGCCCCCGAGCGGGAGGGGCACAGATACGCAGTATTTT.

The chain links TRBV5-1 to TRBJ1-1; weak D call: TRBD1 (5 bases). From germline, CDR1 is SGHRS and CDR2 YFSETQ. The CDR3 is 14 amino acids. Trimming left V 4 bases short and J 4 bases short, with 14 bases between. The chain's CDR3 is CASSSVDGTTEAFF. Written as DNA, the CDR3 is TGCGCCAGCAGCAGTGTTGACGGGACCACTGAAGCTTTCTTT.

The J gene is TRBJ2-3, the V gene TRBV27, with D perhaps matching TRBD2 (5 bases). Germline lookup yields CDR1 MNHEY and CDR2 SMNVEV (reference sequence). V lost 0 bases and J 0 bases, leaving 10 bases between the germline ends. The length of the CDR3 is 16 residues. This CDR3 reads CASSLSFKRSTDTQYF. CDR3 coding DNA: TGTGCCAGCAGTTTATCGTTCAAGCGGAGCACAGATACGCAGTATTTT.

In its sample, this clone was seen once. The V and J genes are TRBV18 and TRBJ2-1; D remains ambiguous. The CDR3 covers 12 residues. V lost 6 bases and J lost 4, with 7 bases in between. In germline, CDR1 is KGHSH, CDR2 LQKENI. DNA for the CDR3: TGTGCCAGCTCCCCCGGTTACAATGAGCAGTTCTTC. Translating gives CASSPGYNEQFF.

The chain has TRBV19 and TRBJ2-1; the match to TRBD1 covers 7 bases. CDR1 and CDR2 from the germline V gene are LNHDA and SQIVND (reference sequence). CDR3 length equals 14 residues. The V segment lost 5 bases and the J segment 8 bases; nucleotides outside the gene matches: 9. The CDR3 is CASSAHRGSYEQFF. CDR3 coding DNA: TGTGCCAGTAGTGCCCACAGGGGAAGCTATGAGCAGTTCTTC.

The chain employs TRBV7-8 and TRBJ1-1; D not resolved. This CDR3 is built from 14 residues. The V and J ends lost 2 bases and 1 base respectively, with 8 bases between them. Germline V gene data show CDR1 as SGHVS and CDR2 as FQNEAQ. DNA for the CDR3: TGTGCCAGCAGCTTAATGTCTCAGAACACTGAAGCTTTCTTT. Amino acid sequence: CASSLMSQNTEAFF.

The chain combines TRBV11-2 with TRBJ1-2; D is perhaps TRBD1 (5 bases). V gave up 3 bases and J gave up 8 bases, with 13 bases separating them. This CDR3 comprises 13 residues. CDR1 and CDR2 (germline): SGHAT, FQNNGV. CDR3 protein: CASSLDTVLGYTF. The CDR3 bases are TGTGCCAGCAGCTTGGACACCGTATTGGGCTACACCTTC. Combining the CDR3 with reference TRBV11-2 and TRBJ1-2 gives the whole variable domain EAGVAQSPRYKIIEKRQSVAFWCNPISGHATLYWYQQILGQGPKLLIQFQNNGVVDDSQLPKDRFSAERLKGVDSTLKIQPAKLEDSAVYLCASSLDTVLGYTFGSGTRLTVV.

The rearrangement links TRBV6-5 to TRBJ2-1; 10 bases fit TRBD1. Trimming at V came to 2 bases and at J to 8 bases, leaving 3 bases not matched to a gene. Germline assignment: CDR1 MNHEY and CDR2 SVGAGI. There are 14 residues in the CDR3. CDR3 residues: CASSYRDRGHEQFF. The CDR3 coding sequence is TGTGCCAGCAGTTACCGGGACAGGGGCCATGAGCAGTTCTTC.

This clone was counted a few times. The chain joins TRBV19 to TRBJ1-5, with 8 bases that match TRBD1. V lost 0 bases to trimming and J lost 4 bases; unmatched junction nucleotides: 2. This CDR3 is built from 15 residues. Germline assignment: CDR1 LNHDA and CDR2 SQIVND (reference sequence). CDR3 amino acids: CASSIEGQVNQPQHF. The DNA for the CDR3 is TGTGCCAGTAGTATAGAGGGACAGGTTAATCAGCCCCAGCATTTT.

The chain combines TRBV5-4 with TRBJ2-2, with 7 bases aligning to TRBD2. CDR1 is SGHNT, CDR2 YYREEE, per germline (reference sequence). This CDR3 region has 15 residues. The ends lost 3 bases at V and 5 bases at J; junction bases unmatched: 7. Here the CDR3 reads CASSWEAGVTGELFF. The DNA for the CDR3 is TGTGCCAGCAGCTGGGAGGCGGGAGTTACCGGGGAGCTGTTTTTT.

The CDR3 DNA reads TGTGCCAGCAGCGTAGCGGGATATCTGGGGGAGCTGTTTTTT. As protein: CASSVAGYLGELFF. The chain uses TRBV25-1 and TRBJ2-2; 8 bases agree with TRBD2. CDR3 length: 14 amino acids. CDR1 and CDR2 (germline): MGHDK, SYGVNS. The V and J ends lost 6 bases and 8 bases, in that order; junction bases with no gene match: 8.

The rearrangement links TRBV5-1 to TRBJ2-7; D may be TRBD1 or TRBD2 (5 bases each). CDR1 and CDR2 from the germline V gene are SGHRS and YFSETQ. The V end was cut by 1 base, the J end by 1 base, with 9 bases between. This CDR3 region has 14 residues. The CDR3 DNA sequence: TGCGCCAGCAGCTTGAATGGGGGTTCCTACGAGCAGTACTTC. Protein: CASSLNGGSYEQYF.

The gene calls are TRBV27 and TRBJ2-3; 11 bases line up with TRBD2. The CDR3 sequence is 17 residues long. J was trimmed by 3 bases and V by 3 bases; bases with no gene match: 8. Germline V gives CDR1 MNHEY, CDR2 SMNVEV (reference sequence). The CDR3 sequence: CASSFETSGSFTDTQYF. The CDR3 nucleotides are TGTGCCAGCAGTTTTGAAACTAGCGGGAGTTTTACAGATACGCAGTATTTT.

The chain carries TRBV5-1 and TRBJ1-1; 11 nucleotides align to TRBD1. The CDR3 sequence is 14 residues long. CDR1 is SGHRS, CDR2 YFSETQ, per germline. The trim removed 3 bases at V and 6 bases at J, leaving 4 bases unmatched. CDR3 sequence reads: CASSWTGGASEAFF. The DNA for the CDR3 is TGCGCCAGCAGCTGGACAGGGGGCGCTTCTGAAGCTTTCTTT.

The J gene is TRBJ1-2, the V gene TRBV15, with 9 bases that match TRBD1. CDR3 size: 15 residues. Germline trimming cut 7 bases from V and 4 bases from J; bases unmatched to any gene: 10. The V gene's germline CDR1 is LNHNV and CDR2 YYDKDF (reference sequence). The CDR3 reads CATTPGRDRAYGYTF. In nucleotides, the CDR3 is TGTGCCACCACCCCAGGCCGGGACAGGGCCTATGGCTACACCTTC. Supplemented by reference TRBV15 and TRBJ1-2, the full variable domain reads DAMVIQNPRYQVTQFGKPVTLSCSQTLNHNVMYWYQQKSSQAPKLLFHYYDKDFNNEADTPDNFQSRRPNTSFCFLDIRSPGLGDTAMYLCATTPGRDRAYGYTFGSGTRLTVV.

This chain links TRBV5-1 with TRBJ2-1, with D maybe TRBD1 (5 bases). V was pared by 4 bases and J by 6 bases, with 20 bases between. This CDR3 contains 16 residues. Germline V gene lookup returns CDR1 SGHRS and CDR2 YFSETQ. For the CDR3, the DNA is TGCGCCAGCAGCGGCATTCAGGGCTCCCGGCCCAATGAGCAGTTCTTC. Protein product: CASSGIQGSRPNEQFF.

This chain joins TRBV14 and TRBJ2-5; TRBD2 matches 12 bases. Germline CDR1 SGHDN, CDR2 FVKESK. CDR3 length: 18 residues. The V and J ends lost 2 bases and 4 bases, in that order; junction bases with no gene match: 11. CDR3 amino acids: CASSQPLAGGRFAETQYF. In nucleotides, the CDR3 is TGTGCCAGCAGCCAACCACTAGCGGGAGGACGATTCGCAGAGACCCAGTACTTC.

This rearrangement joins TRBV2 to TRBJ2-1; 8 nucleotides align to TRBD2. Germline CDR1 is SNHLY and CDR2 is FYNNEI. The V gene end was trimmed by 7 bases and the J gene end by 5 bases; junction bases not matched to a gene: 7. The CDR3 extends over 14 amino acids. The CDR3 protein is CASKQREINNEQFF. Written as DNA, the CDR3 is TGTGCCAGCAAACAGCGGGAGATAAACAATGAGCAGTTCTTC.

V gene TRBV28 combines with J gene TRBJ2-7, with no clear D. The V gene lost 2 bases and the J gene lost 3 bases, with 5 bases spanning the gap. Germline CDR1 reads MDHEN; CDR2 reads SYDVKM. The CDR3 is 12 residues long. In DNA, the CDR3 is TGTGCCAGCAGTTTAAAGTTCTACGAGCAGTACTTC. Protein sequence: CASSLKFYEQYF.